Below are 11 T cell receptor beta chains sequenced from a single sample in a study of T cells in Graves' hyperthyroidism and ophthalmopathy. TCR beta CDR3 sequences were amplified from RNA transcripts. First-round RT-PCR targeting the TCR CDR3 was performed with the HTBI primer set. TCRdb independently ran MiXCR on the multiplex PCR reads; one entry per CDR3 protein. The sample records roughly 500,000 distinct CDR3 sequences, over 35% being singletons. Sequenced material: peripheral blood or thyroid tissue (not recorded which). These receptors came from an adult woman with Graves' disease, either hyperthyroidism or ophthalmopathy (not recorded which).

The sample holds many counts of this clonotype. DNA of the CDR3: TGTGCCAGCAGTTATCACTCCACCGGGGAGCTGTTTTTT. As protein: CASSYHSTGELFF. V is TRBV6-6 and J is TRBJ2-2; D unresolved. This CDR3 has 13 amino acids. From germline, CDR1 is MNHNY and CDR2 SVGAGI (reference sequence). The ends were cut back, 3 bases at V and 4 bases at J, with 6 bases in the middle.

The chain links TRBV7-9 to TRBJ2-3; 8 bases map to TRBD1. V lost 4 bases and J lost 4; bases outside the gene matches: 4. The CDR3 contains 14 residues. The germline CDR1 and CDR2 sequences are SEHNR and FQNEAQ (reference sequence). The CDR3 here is CASSSGQAADTQYF. As DNA, the CDR3 is TGTGCCAGCAGCTCGGGACAGGCGGCAGATACGCAGTATTTT.

The CDR3 coding sequence is TGTGCCAGCACAACAGGGCTTAATCAGCCCCAGCATTTT. It is translated as CASTTGLNQPQHF. The chain joins TRBV6-1 to TRBJ1-5; maybe TRBD1 (6 bases). The V end was cut by 7 bases, the J end by 4 bases, with 11 bases between. Looked up from germline, CDR1 is MNHNS and CDR2 is SASEGT. CDR3 length: 13 residues.

The table lists this clonotype with many counts. The rearrangement links TRBV10-3 to TRBJ1-3; no clear D. Trimming removed 10 bases at V and 1 base at J, with 20 bases between. CDR1 is ENHRY and CDR2 is SYGVKD in the germline V gene. This CDR3 is built from 16 residues. CDR3 protein: CATRSSKEHSGNTIYF. CDR3 nucleotide sequence: TGTGCCACCAGGTCCTCCAAAGAGCATTCTGGAAACACCATATATTTT.

The sample holds one count of this clonotype. V gene TRBV9 combines with J gene TRBJ2-3, with D possibly called TRBD1 or TRBD2 (5 bases each). This CDR3 region has 14 residues. Per the germline V gene, CDR1 is SGDLS and CDR2 is YYNGEE. The germline V and J ends were trimmed by 2 bases and 6 bases, with 13 bases remaining between them. CDR3 residues: CASSVVGVGDTQYF. In DNA form, the CDR3 reads TGTGCCAGCAGCGTGGTGGGGGTTGGGGATACGCAGTATTTT.

This chain joins TRBV4-1 and TRBJ1-2, with 10 bases identical to TRBD1. The germline gives CDR1 MGHRA, CDR2 YSYEKL. This CDR3 contains 16 residues. The ends lost 0 bases at V and 3 bases at J; junction bases unmatched: 4. The CDR3, as DNA: TGCGCCAGCAGCCAAGATCGGGACAGGGGTTACTATGGCTACACCTTC. Translation: CASSQDRDRGYYGYTF.

The V and J genes are TRBV9 and TRBJ1-1; D is perhaps TRBD1 (6 bases). CDR1 is SGDLS and CDR2 is YYNGEE in the germline V gene. V lost 4 bases to trimming and J lost 6 bases, with 13 bases between them. There are 13 residues in the CDR3. CDR3 sequence (DNA): TGTGCCAGCAGCCCTCCCCGGACAGCTGAAGCTTTCTTT. The encoded protein is CASSPPRTAEAFF.

This clonotype has a count of ten or more. DNA for the CDR3: TGTGCCAGCAGTGAAGCCCGTTCTCCGGGGGGAGTAGCCCAGTACTTC. It codes for CASSEARSPGGVAQYF. The genes are TRBV2 and TRBJ2-5; TRBD2 matches at 7 bases. The CDR3 sequence is 16 residues long. Germline V CDR1 and CDR2: SNHLY, FYNNEI. Trimming took 0 bases from V and 9 from J; bases not matched to a gene: 13.

Here the CDR3 DNA reads TGTGCCTGGAGCCCTCAGGGTCTTGAAGCTTTCTTT. It encodes CAWSPQGLEAFF. The chain recombines TRBV30 with TRBJ1-1, with D perhaps TRBD1 (5 bases). Looked up from germline, CDR1 is GTSNPN and CDR2 is SVGIG (reference sequence). V was trimmed by 3 bases and J by 7 bases, leaving 12 bases between them. This CDR3 region has 12 residues.

Notes on this clonotype: The junction departs from germline at one end; a sequencing error may be responsible. This chain joins TRBV29-1 and TRBJ2-5; 7 positions match TRBD1. Germline V gene data show CDR1 as SQVTM and CDR2 as ANQGSEA. The CDR3 covers 12 residues. The CDR3 sequence: CSAHRGRETQYF. For the CDR3, the DNA is TGCAGCGCCCACAGGGGCAGAGAGACTCAGTACTTC.

This clonotype was detected ten times or more. The rearrangement uses TRBV11-2 and TRBJ1-1; TRBD1 is a possible D gene (5 bases). Deletions cut 4 bases from V and 0 bases from J, with 9 bases between. CDR1 is SGHAT, CDR2 FQNNGV, per germline. The CDR3 runs to 14 residues. CDR3 residues: CASSWGRMNTEAFF. CDR3 nucleotides: TGTGCCAGCAGCTGGGGACGTATGAACACTGAAGCTTTCTTT.